The source of this TCR beta chain is a study of blood T cell repertoires in COVID-19. Across the whole study: From the United States, Italy and Spain came samples of acute and convalescent COVID-19. The cDNA or gDNA used as material had been derived from T cells, B-cell-depleted T cells, or PBMCs.

Original data processing: Amplifying reference gene primers gave estimates of nucleated cell counts. The method was immunoSEQ multiplex PCR; TCRdb's version includes in-frame clones alone and lacks a portion of them. The V and J calls and clone size come from that table; D and trimming were worked out from the DNA. The sample includes approximately 200,000 clones, 80% to 90% of them seen just once. This clone came up a few times. Seattle enrolled patients during active infection and tracked them longitudinally. The CDR3 extends over 16 amino acids. With 9 bases clipped from V and 5 bases from J, the junction kept 13 bases outside the gene matches. CDR1 and CDR2 from the germline V gene are KGHDR and SFDVKD.

This clonotype was sampled from a young man with COVID-19, enrolled during active disease. The sample comprised peripheral blood. V and J are TRBV24-1 and TRBJ2-3; 10 bases match TRBD2. The chain's CDR3 is CATASGGAAVGDTQYF. The CDR3 DNA sequence: TGTGCCACCGCGAGCGGGGGGGCCGCCGTAGGAGATACGCAGTATTTT.